What follows are 5 T cell receptor beta chains derived from one specimen sequenced in a study of cytomegalovirus exposure and HLA in healthy donors. The method was immunoSEQ multiplex PCR; TCRdb's version includes in-frame clones alone and lacks a portion of them. The table shows 140,000 or so clones, with 75% to 90% occurring only once. The sample was PBMCs. Receptors were obtained from a woman in her 30s in good health and CMV-seropositive.

The V call is TRBV7-3, the J call TRBJ2-1; possibly TRBD1 for D (5 bases). The CDR3 is 12 amino acids. Germline loops: CDR1 SGHTA, CDR2 FQGTGA. V gave up 2 bases and J gave up 9 bases, with 8 bases separating them. CDR3 in DNA: TGTGCCAGCAGCTTAGGGGCTAGTGAGCAGTTCTTC. Translation gives CASSLGASEQFF.

The rearrangement joins TRBV4-2 to TRBJ1-6, with a possible D match to TRBD1 (5 bases). Germline V gene data show CDR1 as LGHNA and CDR2 as YNFKEQ. The V end lost 0 bases, the J end lost 9 bases, and 15 bases lay between the germline ends. The CDR3 totals 16 residues. The CDR3 sequence is CASSQEGFGAGSPLHF. Here the CDR3 DNA reads TGTGCCAGCAGCCAAGAGGGATTTGGGGCCGGTTCACCCCTCCACTTT.

The V call is TRBV23-1, the J call TRBJ2-3; 7 positions match TRBD2. TRBV23-1 is flagged as an ORF with uncertain function. The junction had 11 bases not matched to a gene; V was cut back by 4 bases and J by 4 bases. CDR3 length: 16 residues. The CDR3 sequence is CASSPRLAGESDTQYF. CDR3 bases: TGCGCCAGCAGTCCAAGACTAGCAGGAGAATCAGATACGCAGTATTTT.

There are a few counts of this clone. The chain joins TRBV15 to TRBJ2-3; 8 positions match TRBD2. Germline lookup yields CDR1 LNHNV and CDR2 YYDKDF (reference sequence). The CDR3 totals 14 residues. Unmatched junction bases numbered 1, after V lost 5 bases and J lost 0 bases. CDR3 in amino acids: CATSAGGSTDTQYF. CDR3 bases: TGTGCCACCAGCGCGGGGGGTAGCACAGATACGCAGTATTTT.

The chain employs TRBV21-1 and TRBJ1-1; TRBD1, the table's D call, was not compared with the DNA. TRBV21-1 is a documented pseudogene. The CDR3 loop spans 13 amino acids. CDR3 loop: CASSGDRNTEAFF. In DNA form, the CDR3 reads TGTGCCAGCAGCGGAGACAGGAACACTGAAGCTTTCTTT.